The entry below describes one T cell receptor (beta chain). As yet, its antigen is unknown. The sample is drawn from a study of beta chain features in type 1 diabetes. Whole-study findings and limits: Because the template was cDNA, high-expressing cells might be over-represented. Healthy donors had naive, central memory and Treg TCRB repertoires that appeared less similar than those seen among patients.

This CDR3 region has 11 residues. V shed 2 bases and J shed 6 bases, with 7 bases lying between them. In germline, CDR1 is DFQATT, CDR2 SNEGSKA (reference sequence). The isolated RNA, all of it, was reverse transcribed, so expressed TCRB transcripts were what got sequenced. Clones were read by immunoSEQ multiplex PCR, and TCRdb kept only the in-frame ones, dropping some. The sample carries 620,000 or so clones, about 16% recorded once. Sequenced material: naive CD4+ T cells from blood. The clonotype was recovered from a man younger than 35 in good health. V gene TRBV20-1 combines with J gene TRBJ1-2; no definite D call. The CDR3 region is CSARRRDGYTF. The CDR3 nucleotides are TGCAGTGCTAGAAGGAGGGATGGCTACACCTTC.